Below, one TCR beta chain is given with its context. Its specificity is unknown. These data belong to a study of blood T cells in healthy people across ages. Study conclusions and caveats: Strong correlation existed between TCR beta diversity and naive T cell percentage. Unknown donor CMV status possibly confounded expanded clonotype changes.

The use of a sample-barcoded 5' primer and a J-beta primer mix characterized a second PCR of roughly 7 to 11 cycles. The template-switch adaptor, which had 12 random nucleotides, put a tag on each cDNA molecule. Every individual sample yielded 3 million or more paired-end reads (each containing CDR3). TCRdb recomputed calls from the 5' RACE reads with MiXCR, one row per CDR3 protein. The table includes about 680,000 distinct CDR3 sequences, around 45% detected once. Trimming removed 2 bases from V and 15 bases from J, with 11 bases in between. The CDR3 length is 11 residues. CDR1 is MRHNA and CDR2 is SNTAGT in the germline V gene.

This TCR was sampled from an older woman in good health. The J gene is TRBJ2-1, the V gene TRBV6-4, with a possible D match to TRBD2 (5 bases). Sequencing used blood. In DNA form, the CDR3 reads TGTGCCAGCAGTGACGAGGGTAGCCGGTTCTTC. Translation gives CASSDEGSRFF.